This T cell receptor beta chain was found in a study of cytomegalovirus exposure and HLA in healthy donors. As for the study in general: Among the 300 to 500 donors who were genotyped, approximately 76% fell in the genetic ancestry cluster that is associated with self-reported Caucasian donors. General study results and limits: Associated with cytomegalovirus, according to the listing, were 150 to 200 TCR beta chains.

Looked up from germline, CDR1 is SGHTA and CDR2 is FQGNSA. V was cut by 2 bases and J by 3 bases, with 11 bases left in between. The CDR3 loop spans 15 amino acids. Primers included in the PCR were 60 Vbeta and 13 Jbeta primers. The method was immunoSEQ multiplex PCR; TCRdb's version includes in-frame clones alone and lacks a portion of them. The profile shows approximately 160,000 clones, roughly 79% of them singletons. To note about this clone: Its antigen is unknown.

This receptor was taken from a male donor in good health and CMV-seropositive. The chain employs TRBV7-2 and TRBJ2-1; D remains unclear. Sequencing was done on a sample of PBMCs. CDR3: CASSLTPRGYNEQFF. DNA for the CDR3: TGTGCCAGCAGCTTAACTCCCCGAGGCTACAATGAGCAGTTCTTC. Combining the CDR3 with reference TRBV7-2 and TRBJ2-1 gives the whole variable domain GAGVSQSPSNKVTEKGKDVELRCDPISGHTALYWYRQSLGQGLEFLIYFQGNSAPDKSGLPSDRFSAERTGGSVSTLTIQRTQQEDSAVYLCASSLTPRGYNEQFFGPGTRLTVL.